One and the same sample provided the 18 T cell receptor beta chains below, sequenced in a study of shared clonotypes between healthy human individuals. Repertoires were generated with immunoSEQ multiplex PCR, while TCRdb's copy carries only in-frame clones and drops some. The table shows 550,000 to 850,000 clones, with about 74% occurring only once. Sequenced input: memory CD4+ T cells sorted from blood. The subset was: CD45RA-negative fraction. The source is a woman between 25 and 40 years old in good health.

Points on this clone: This may be a read error: a much more frequent sequence differs by one nucleotide. The rearrangement uses TRBV27 and TRBJ2-2; the D gene is possibly TRBD1 (6 bases). V was clipped by 4 bases and J by 3 bases, with 6 bases between them. This CDR3 is 13 amino acids long. Germline values: CDR1 MNHEY, CDR2 SMNVEV (reference sequence). The DNA of the CDR3 is TGTGCCAGCAGTTACAGGGACACCGGGGAGCTGTTTTTT. Residues: CASSYRDTGELFF.

The DNA for the CDR3 is TGTGCCAGCAGCCCCGCGGGGTCTGACTATGGCTACACCTTC. Its translation is CASSPAGSDYGYTF. This chain joins TRBV4-2 and TRBJ1-2; D remains unclear. Trimming removed 4 bases at V and 3 bases at J, with 12 bases between. Germline loops: CDR1 LGHNA, CDR2 YNFKEQ. This CDR3 has 14 residues.

V usage is TRBV11-2 and J usage is TRBJ2-7, with TRBD2 identical over 9 bases. Per the germline V gene, CDR1 is SGHAT and CDR2 is FQNNGV. The CDR3 runs to 15 residues. The trim removed 1 base at V and 2 bases at J, leaving 3 bases unmatched. CDR3 region: CASSLALAGPYEQYF. For the CDR3, the DNA is TGTGCCAGCAGCTTAGCGCTAGCGGGGCCCTACGAGCAGTACTTC. The full variable domain, with the rest looked up from reference TRBV11-2 and TRBJ2-7, is EAGVAQSPRYKIIEKRQSVAFWCNPISGHATLYWYQQILGQGPKLLIQFQNNGVVDDSQLPKDRFSAERLKGVDSTLKIQPAKLEDSAVYLCASSLALAGPYEQYFGPGTRLTVT.

This clone was counted a few times. The sample contains more than one DNA sequence encoding this CDR3. The chain combines TRBV27 with TRBJ2-3; possibly TRBD2 for D (5 bases). This CDR3 region has 15 residues. V lost 3 bases, J lost 1 base, and 11 bases lay in between. Germline V gives CDR1 MNHEY, CDR2 SMNVEV (reference sequence). The CDR3: CASSFLVGGTDTQYF. The CDR3 DNA is TGTGCCAGCAGTTTCCTCGTCGGGGGCACAGATACGCAGTATTTT.

The rearrangement joins TRBV27 to TRBJ2-5, with D perhaps matching TRBD2 (6 bases). The V end was cut by 2 bases, the J end by 1 base, with 26 bases between. Germline CDR1 MNHEY, CDR2 SMNVEV (reference sequence). The CDR3 covers 20 residues. CDR3 sequence (DNA): TGTGCCAGCAGTTTAAAGGCGGGATGGGGATTCCAAGATTCCCAAGAGACCCAGTACTTC. Protein sequence: CASSLKAGWGFQDSQETQYF.

About this clone: This is likely an artifact of a read error, given a far larger clone one base away. The rearrangement uses TRBV5-1 and TRBJ2-1; D not certain. The CDR3 has 15 residues. Between the trimmed V and J ends, which lost 0 bases and 0 bases, there was a span of 7 bases. Germline CDR1 reads SGHRS; CDR2 reads YFSETQ. The CDR3 bases are TGCGCCAGCAGCTTGGACAATAGCTCCTACAATGAGCAGTTCTTC. It specifies CASSLDNSSYNEQFF.

The genes are TRBV5-1 and TRBJ1-2; 12 positions match TRBD1. Per the germline V gene, CDR1 is SGHRS and CDR2 is YFSETQ. CDR3 length: 16 residues. Trimming removed 4 bases from V and 3 bases from J; junction bases left unmatched: 7. The CDR3 here is CASSPGTGGVYYGYTF. For the CDR3, the DNA is TGCGCCAGCAGCCCCGGGACAGGGGGCGTGTACTATGGCTACACCTTC.

The CDR3 DNA is TGTGCCAGCAGCAAGGGGTGGACCACTGAAGCTTTCTTT. Encoded protein: CASSKGWTTEAFF. This chain joins TRBV11-1 and TRBJ1-1, with a tentative D call TRBD1 (5 bases). Per the germline V gene, CDR1 is SGHAT and CDR2 is FQDESV (reference sequence). This CDR3 is 13 amino acids long. The V end was cut by 5 bases, the J end by 4 bases, with 11 bases between. Full variable domain (missing parts from reference TRBV11-1 and TRBJ1-1): EAEVAQSPRYKITEKSQAVAFWCDPISGHATLYWYRQILGQGPELLVQFQDESVVDDSQLPKDRFSAERLKGVDSTLKIQPAELGDSAMYLCASSKGWTTEAFFGQGTRLTVV.

This chain links TRBV4-1 with TRBJ2-2; 14 nucleotides align to TRBD2. Trimming removed 2 bases from V and 4 bases from J; junction bases left unmatched: 6. The CDR3 totals 18 residues. Germline CDR1 reads MGHRA; CDR2 reads YSYEKL. The CDR3 protein is CASSQPGTSGSTTGELFF. The CDR3 nucleotides are TGCGCCAGCAGCCAACCCGGGACTAGCGGGAGTACCACCGGGGAGCTGTTTTTT.

This clone has a handful of counts. The chain joins TRBV25-1 to TRBJ2-1, with TRBD2 matching 7 bases. Trimming took 4 bases from V and 8 from J; bases not matched to a gene: 11. Germline V gives CDR1 MGHDK, CDR2 SYGVNS. CDR3 length: 15 amino acids. The CDR3: CASSGLAGVSDEQFF. The CDR3 coding sequence is TGTGCCAGCAGTGGTCTGGCGGGAGTCAGCGATGAGCAGTTCTTC. The whole variable domain, filled in from reference TRBV25-1 and TRBJ2-1, reads EADIYQTPRYLVIGTGKKITLECSQTMGHDKMYWYQQDPGMELHLIHYSYGVNSTEKGDLSSESTVSRIRTEHFPLTLESARPSHTSQYLCASSGLAGVSDEQFFGPGTRLTVL.

The chain combines TRBV28 with TRBJ1-1, with a possible D match to TRBD1 (5 bases). There are 16 residues in the CDR3. CDR1 and CDR2 from the germline V gene are MDHEN and SYDVKM. V was cut by 5 bases and J by 3 bases, with 19 bases left in between. The CDR3 loop is CASSPQGSAQDTEAFF. In nucleotides, the CDR3 is TGTGCCAGCAGTCCCCAGGGTAGCGCTCAGGACACTGAAGCTTTCTTT.

This chain connects TRBV10-3 to TRBJ1-5; D ambiguous. V lost 2 bases to trimming and J lost 7 bases, with 12 bases between them. CDR3 length equals 14 residues. Per the germline V gene, CDR1 is ENHRY and CDR2 is SYGVKD. The CDR3 is CAISEGVEGQPQHF. The DNA for the CDR3 is TGTGCCATCAGTGAGGGGGTAGAGGGCCAGCCCCAGCATTTT.

In its sample, this clone was seen a few times. This sequence joins TRBV30 and TRBJ2-3; possibly TRBD2 for D (6 bases). V lost 0 bases and J 6 bases, leaving 7 bases between the germline ends. The V gene's germline CDR1 is GTSNPN and CDR2 SVGIG (reference sequence). The CDR3 spans 12 residues. CDR3 in amino acids: CAWSVGRDTQYF. DNA of the CDR3: TGTGCCTGGAGTGTAGGGAGGGATACGCAGTATTTT.

The J gene is TRBJ2-7, the V gene TRBV5-4, with 14 bases lining up with TRBD2. The CDR3 has 15 amino acids. V dropped 3 bases and J dropped 9; count of bases not matched to a gene: 8. CDR1 SGHNT and CDR2 YYREEE come from the germline V gene (reference sequence). The CDR3 DNA reads as TGTGCCAGCAGCTCGATGACTAGCGGGAGGGTCGCGCAGTACTTC. Protein sequence: CASSSMTSGRVAQYF. The whole variable domain, filled in from reference TRBV5-4 and TRBJ2-7, reads ETGVTQSPTHLIKTRGQQVTLRCSSQSGHNTVSWYQQALGQGPQFIFQYYREEENGRGNFPPRFSGLQFPNYSSELNVNALELDDSALYLCASSSMTSGRVAQYFGPGTRLTVT.

Ten or more counts support this clone. The chain links TRBV5-1 to TRBJ1-2; tentative D call: TRBD1 (6 bases). The ends were cut back, 4 bases at V and 7 bases at J, with 14 bases in the middle. This CDR3 is built from 13 residues. Germline V lookup: CDR1 SGHRS, CDR2 YFSETQ. The CDR3: CASSPTGTSGYTF. In DNA form, the CDR3 reads TGCGCCAGCAGCCCGACCGGGACAAGTGGCTACACCTTC.

V is TRBV2 and J is TRBJ2-7; 10 bases match TRBD2. V dropped 6 bases and J dropped 2; count of bases not matched to a gene: 4. The germline gives CDR1 SNHLY, CDR2 FYNNEI. CDR3 length: 14 amino acids. This CDR3 reads CASRLAGGTYEQYF. As DNA, the CDR3 is TGTGCCAGCAGATTAGCGGGAGGCACCTACGAGCAGTACTTC.

The chain is built from TRBV6-6 and TRBJ2-4; perhaps TRBD2 as D (5 bases). This CDR3 has 13 amino acids. V lost 6 bases and J lost 5, with 11 bases in between. From germline, CDR1 is MNHNY and CDR2 SVGAGI (reference sequence). CDR3 sequence (DNA): TGTGCCAGCAGCTTAGCGAATCAAAACATTCAGTACTTC. As protein: CASSLANQNIQYF.

The chain uses TRBV2 and TRBJ1-5; 8 nucleotides line up with TRBD1. V lost 6 bases to trimming and J lost 6 bases; unmatched junction nucleotides: 10. The V gene's germline CDR1 is SNHLY and CDR2 FYNNEI. The CDR3 runs to 15 residues. CDR3 residues: CASSPETGVRQPQHF. CDR3 coding DNA: TGTGCCAGCAGCCCGGAGACAGGGGTGCGTCAGCCCCAGCATTTT. Full variable domain (rest looked up from reference TRBV2 and TRBJ1-5): EPEVTQTPSHQVTQMGQEVILRCVPISNHLYFYWYRQILGQKVEFLVSFYNNEISEKSEIFDDQFSVERPDGSNFTLKIRSTKLEDSAMYFCASSPETGVRQPQHFGDGTRLSIL.